This TCR beta chain derives from a study of blood T cell repertoires in COVID-19. Study details: There were acute and convalescent COVID-19 samples, and they came from the United States, Italy and Spain. The analysed material was cDNA or gDNA that came from T cells, B-cell-depleted T cells, or PBMCs.

In the original analysis: Amplification of reference gene primers was used by the study to estimate nucleated cell counts. Assay: immunoSEQ multiplex PCR; the TCRdb copy retains only in-frame clones and omits some. The DNA was the basis for D and trimming; V, J and clone size are from that table. The table shows over 100,000 clones, with around 80% occurring only once. The sequencing sample was made of peripheral blood. The receptor comes from a man between 60 and 70 years old with active or convalescent COVID-19.

In DNA form, the CDR3 reads TGTGCCAGCAGCTCGACAGTTACGAATTCACCCCTCCACTTT. Residues: CASSSTVTNSPLHF. The gene calls are TRBV7-9 and TRBJ1-6; maybe TRBD1 (5 bases). Trimming took off 4 bases at V and 7 bases at J, with 11 bases between the two ends. This CDR3 region has 14 residues. Germline CDR1 is SEHNR and CDR2 is FQNEAQ (reference sequence). Together with reference TRBV7-9 and TRBJ1-6, the CDR3 gives the full variable domain: DTGVSQNPRHKITKRGQNVTFRCDPISEHNRLYWYRQTLGQGPEFLTYFQNEAQLEKSRLLSDRFSAERPKGSFSTLEIQRTEQGDSAMYLCASSSTVTNSPLHFGNGTRLTVT.